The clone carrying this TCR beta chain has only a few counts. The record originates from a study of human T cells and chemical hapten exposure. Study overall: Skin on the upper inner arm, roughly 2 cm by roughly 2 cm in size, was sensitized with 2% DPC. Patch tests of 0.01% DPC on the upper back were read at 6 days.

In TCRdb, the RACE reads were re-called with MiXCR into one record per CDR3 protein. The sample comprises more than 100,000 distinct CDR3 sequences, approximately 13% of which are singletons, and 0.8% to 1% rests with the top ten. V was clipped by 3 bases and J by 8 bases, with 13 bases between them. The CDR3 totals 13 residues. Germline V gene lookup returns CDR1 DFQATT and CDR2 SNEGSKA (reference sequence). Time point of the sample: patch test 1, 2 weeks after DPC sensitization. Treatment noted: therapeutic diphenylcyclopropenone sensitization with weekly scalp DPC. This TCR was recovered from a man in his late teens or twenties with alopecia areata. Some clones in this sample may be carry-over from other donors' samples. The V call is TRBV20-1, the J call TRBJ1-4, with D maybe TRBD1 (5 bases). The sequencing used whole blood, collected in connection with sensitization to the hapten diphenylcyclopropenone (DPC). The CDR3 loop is CSASFPGGEKLFF. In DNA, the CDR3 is TGCAGTGCTAGTTTCCCCGGGGGGGAAAAACTGTTTTTT.